Below, 3 T cell receptor beta chains from the same sample are listed, as sequenced in a study of T cells in narcolepsy. Libraries were prepared by immunoSEQ multiplex PCR; TCRdb keeps only in-frame clonotypes and omits some of them. The sample lists over 30,000 clones; under 90% were seen once. Sequencing was performed on CD45RA- memory CD4+ T cells from PBMCs. The receptors shown here come from a human donor with narcolepsy.

The genes are TRBV27 and TRBJ1-2, with TRBD1 matching over 7 bases. Germline V gene sequence: CDR1 MNHEY, CDR2 SMNVEV (reference sequence). With 5 bases clipped from V and 8 bases from J, the junction kept 11 bases outside the gene matches. The CDR3 extends over 14 amino acids. The CDR3 region is CASSRQGPTGGYTF. CDR3 in DNA: TGTGCCAGCAGTCGACAGGGCCCTACGGGGGGCTACACCTTC.

This chain links TRBV27 with TRBJ1-2, with 8 bases lining up with TRBD1. CDR1 is MNHEY, CDR2 SMNVEV, per germline (reference sequence). The CDR3 consists of 15 residues. Trimming at V came to 4 bases and at J to 7 bases, leaving 11 bases not matched to a gene. Here the CDR3 DNA reads TGTGCCAGCAGTTCTACGACAGGGGTAGTAGGTGGCTACACCTTC. Protein product: CASSSTTGVVGGYTF.

The V call is TRBV5-4, the J call TRBJ2-5; D could derive from TRBD1 or TRBD2 (6 bases each). Germline V CDR1 and CDR2: SGHNT, YYREEE (reference sequence). The CDR3 runs 14 residues. V was shortened by 1 base and J by 2 bases, with 9 bases between the two germline ends. This chain's CDR3 is CASSLRRGQETQYF. The CDR3 bases are TGTGCCAGCAGCTTGCGGAGGGGGCAAGAGACCCAGTACTTC.